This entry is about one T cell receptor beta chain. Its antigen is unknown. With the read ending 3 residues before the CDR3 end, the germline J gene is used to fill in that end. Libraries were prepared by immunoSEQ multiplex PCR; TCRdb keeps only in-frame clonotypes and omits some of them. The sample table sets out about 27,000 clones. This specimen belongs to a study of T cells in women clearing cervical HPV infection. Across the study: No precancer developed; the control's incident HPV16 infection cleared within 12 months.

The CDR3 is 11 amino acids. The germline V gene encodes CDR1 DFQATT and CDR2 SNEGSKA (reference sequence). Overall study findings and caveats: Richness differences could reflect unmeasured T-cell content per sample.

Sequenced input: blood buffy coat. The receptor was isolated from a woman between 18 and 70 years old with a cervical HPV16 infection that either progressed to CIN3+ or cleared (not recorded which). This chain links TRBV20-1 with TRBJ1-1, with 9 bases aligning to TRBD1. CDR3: CSAPRTGAAFF. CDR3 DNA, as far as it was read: TGCAGTGCCCCTCGGACAGGGGCA.